Shown below are 6 T cell receptor beta chains from a single sample sequenced in a study of cytomegalovirus exposure and HLA in healthy donors. Libraries were prepared by immunoSEQ multiplex PCR; TCRdb keeps only in-frame clonotypes and omits some of them. Of around 150,000 clones detected, 75% to 90% appear once; the ten largest clones hold about 2.2%. The sample taken for sequencing was PBMCs. All receptors derive from a woman aged 18-29 years in good health and CMV-seronegative.

The chain links TRBV5-5 to TRBJ1-2, with 11 bases lining up with TRBD1. The V and J ends lost 4 bases and 4 bases, in that order; junction bases with no gene match: 12. Germline V gene data show CDR1 as SGHKS and CDR2 as YYEKEE (reference sequence). There are 17 residues in the CDR3. The CDR3 loop is CASSPRDRGVLSYGYTF. For the CDR3, the DNA is TGTGCCAGCAGCCCCAGGGACAGGGGGGTTTTGAGCTATGGCTACACCTTC.

The chain combines TRBV5-1 with TRBJ2-1; perhaps TRBD1 as D (5 bases). Germline CDR1 SGHRS, CDR2 YFSETQ. The CDR3 is 16 residues long. V was trimmed by 4 bases and J by 0 bases, leaving 14 bases between them. The CDR3 DNA reads TGCGCCAGCAGCCTCCAAGGGGCAAGCTCCTACAATGAGCAGTTCTTC. Translated: CASSLQGASSYNEQFF.

J is TRBJ2-1 and V is TRBV6-6, with TRBD1 matching over 8 bases. CDR1 and CDR2 from the germline V gene are MNHNY and SVGAGI (reference sequence). With 10 bases clipped from V and 2 bases from J, the junction kept 7 bases outside the gene matches. This CDR3 spans 14 amino acids. The CDR3 spells CAKCGRGPYNEQFF. The DNA for the CDR3 is TGTGCCAAATGTGGCAGGGGGCCCTACAATGAGCAGTTCTTC.

The chain uses TRBV6-1 and TRBJ1-2; D remains unclear. The ends were cut back, 4 bases at V and 5 bases at J, with 17 bases in the middle. This CDR3 has 15 residues. Germline-derived CDR1 and CDR2 are MNHNS and SASEGT. The chain's CDR3 is CASSVAELPLYGYTF. The CDR3 DNA reads as TGTGCCAGCAGTGTCGCGGAGCTACCTCTATATGGCTACACCTTC.

V and J are TRBV5-1 and TRBJ2-1; a weak D match, TRBD1 (6 bases). The germline V and J ends were trimmed by 4 bases and 6 bases, with 14 bases remaining between them. CDR3 length equals 14 residues. Germline V gene data show CDR1 as SGHRS and CDR2 as YFSETQ. The CDR3 is CASSGYTGFNEQFF. The CDR3 DNA follows: TGCGCCAGCAGCGGGTACACAGGGTTCAATGAGCAGTTCTTC.

CDR3 loop: CASSWRVFSNQPQHF. In DNA, the CDR3 is TGTGCCAGCAGTTGGAGGGTTTTCAGCAATCAGCCCCAGCATTTT. The chain carries TRBV6-5 and TRBJ1-5; D is unresolved. The CDR3 runs 15 residues. Germline V gene data show CDR1 as MNHEY and CDR2 as SVGAGI. V was clipped by 4 bases and J by 1 base, with 11 bases between them.